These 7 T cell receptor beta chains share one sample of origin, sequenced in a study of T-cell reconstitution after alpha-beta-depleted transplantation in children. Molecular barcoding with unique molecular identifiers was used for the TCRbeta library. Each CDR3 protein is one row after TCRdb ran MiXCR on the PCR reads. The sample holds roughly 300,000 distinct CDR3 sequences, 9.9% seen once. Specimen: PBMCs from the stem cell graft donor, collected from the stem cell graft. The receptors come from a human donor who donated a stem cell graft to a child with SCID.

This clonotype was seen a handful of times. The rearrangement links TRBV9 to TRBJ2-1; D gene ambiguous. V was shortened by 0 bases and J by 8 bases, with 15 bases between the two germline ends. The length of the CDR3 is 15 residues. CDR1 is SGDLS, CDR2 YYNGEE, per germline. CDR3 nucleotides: TGTGCCAGCAGCGTAGGACATTTCAATACATATGAGCAGTTCTTC. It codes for CASSVGHFNTYEQFF.

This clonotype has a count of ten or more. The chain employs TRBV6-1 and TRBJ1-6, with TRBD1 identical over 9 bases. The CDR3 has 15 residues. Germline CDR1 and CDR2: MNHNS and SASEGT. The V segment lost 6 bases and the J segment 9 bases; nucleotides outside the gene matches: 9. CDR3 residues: CASRSGQGNGSPLHF. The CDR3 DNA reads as TGTGCCAGCAGATCTGGACAGGGGAATGGTTCACCCCTCCACTTT.

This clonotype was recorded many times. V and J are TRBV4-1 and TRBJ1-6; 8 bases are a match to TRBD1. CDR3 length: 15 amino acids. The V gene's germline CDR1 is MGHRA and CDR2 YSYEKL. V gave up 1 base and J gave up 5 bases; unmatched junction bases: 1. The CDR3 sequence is CASSQGDRNNSPLHF. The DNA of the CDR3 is TGCGCCAGCAGCCAAGGGGACAGGAATAATTCACCCCTCCACTTT.

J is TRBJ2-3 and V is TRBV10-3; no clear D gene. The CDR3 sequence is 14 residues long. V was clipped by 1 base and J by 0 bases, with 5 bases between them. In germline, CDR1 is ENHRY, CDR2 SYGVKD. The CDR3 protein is CAISEWYSTDTQYF. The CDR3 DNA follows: TGTGCCATCAGTGAGTGGTATAGCACAGATACGCAGTATTTT.

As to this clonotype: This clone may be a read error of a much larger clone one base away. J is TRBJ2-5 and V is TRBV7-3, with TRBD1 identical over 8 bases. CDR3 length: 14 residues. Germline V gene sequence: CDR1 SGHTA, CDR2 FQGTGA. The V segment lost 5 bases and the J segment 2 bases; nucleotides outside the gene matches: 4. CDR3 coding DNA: TGTGCCAGCAGCCATAACAGGGGGCAAGAGACCCAGTACTTC. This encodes CASSHNRGQETQYF.

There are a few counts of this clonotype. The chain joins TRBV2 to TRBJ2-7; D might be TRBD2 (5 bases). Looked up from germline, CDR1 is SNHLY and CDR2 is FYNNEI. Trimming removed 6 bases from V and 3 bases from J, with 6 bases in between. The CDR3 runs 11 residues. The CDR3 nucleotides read TGTGCCAGCAGAACTAGCTACGAGCAGTACTTC. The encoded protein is CASRTSYEQYF.

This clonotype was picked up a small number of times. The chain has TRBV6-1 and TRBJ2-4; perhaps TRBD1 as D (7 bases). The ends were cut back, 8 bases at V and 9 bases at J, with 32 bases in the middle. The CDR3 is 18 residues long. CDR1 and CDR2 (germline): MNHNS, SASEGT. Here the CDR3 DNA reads TGTGCCAGCTCCCACCCCCCTACCTTCAGGGGGGCCAGAACCATTCAGTACTTC. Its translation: CASSHPPTFRGARTIQYF.